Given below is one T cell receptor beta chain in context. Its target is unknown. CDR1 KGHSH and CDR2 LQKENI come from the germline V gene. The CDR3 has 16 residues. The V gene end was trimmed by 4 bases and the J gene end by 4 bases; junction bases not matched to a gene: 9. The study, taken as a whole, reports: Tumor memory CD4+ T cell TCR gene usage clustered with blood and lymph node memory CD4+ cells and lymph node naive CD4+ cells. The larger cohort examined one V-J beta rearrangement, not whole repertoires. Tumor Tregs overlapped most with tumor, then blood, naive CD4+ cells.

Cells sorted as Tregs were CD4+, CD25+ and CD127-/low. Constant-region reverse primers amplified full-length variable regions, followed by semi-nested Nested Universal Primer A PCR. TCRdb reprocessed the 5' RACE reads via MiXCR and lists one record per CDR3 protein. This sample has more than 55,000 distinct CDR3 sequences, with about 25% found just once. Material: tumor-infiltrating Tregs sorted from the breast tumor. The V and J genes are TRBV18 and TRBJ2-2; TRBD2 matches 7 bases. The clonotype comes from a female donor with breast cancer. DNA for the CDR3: TGTGCCAGCTCACTTCCTGCGGGAGCAGGCACCGGGGAGCTGTTTTTT. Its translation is CASSLPAGAGTGELFF.